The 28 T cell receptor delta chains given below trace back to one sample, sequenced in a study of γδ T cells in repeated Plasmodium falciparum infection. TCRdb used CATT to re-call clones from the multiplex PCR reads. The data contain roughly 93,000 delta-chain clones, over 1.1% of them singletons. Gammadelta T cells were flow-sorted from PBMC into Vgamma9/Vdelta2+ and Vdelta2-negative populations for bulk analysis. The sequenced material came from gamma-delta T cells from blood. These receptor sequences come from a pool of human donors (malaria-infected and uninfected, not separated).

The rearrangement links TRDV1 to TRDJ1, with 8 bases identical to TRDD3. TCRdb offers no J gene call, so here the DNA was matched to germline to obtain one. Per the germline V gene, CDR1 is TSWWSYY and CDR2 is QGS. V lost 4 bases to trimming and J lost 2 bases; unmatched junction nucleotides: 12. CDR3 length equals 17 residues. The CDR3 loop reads CALGAPYWGPLTDKLIF. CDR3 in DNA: TGTGCTCTTGGGGCGCCCTACTGGGGGCCCCTAACCGATAAACTCATCTTT.

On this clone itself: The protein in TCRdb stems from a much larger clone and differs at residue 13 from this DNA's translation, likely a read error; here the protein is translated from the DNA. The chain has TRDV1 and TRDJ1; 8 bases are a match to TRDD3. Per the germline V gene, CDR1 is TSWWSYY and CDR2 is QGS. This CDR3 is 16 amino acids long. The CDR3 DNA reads TGTGCTCTTGGGCTCCTGAGTTGGGGATACACCGATAGACTCATCTTT. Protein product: CALGLLSWGYTDRLIF.

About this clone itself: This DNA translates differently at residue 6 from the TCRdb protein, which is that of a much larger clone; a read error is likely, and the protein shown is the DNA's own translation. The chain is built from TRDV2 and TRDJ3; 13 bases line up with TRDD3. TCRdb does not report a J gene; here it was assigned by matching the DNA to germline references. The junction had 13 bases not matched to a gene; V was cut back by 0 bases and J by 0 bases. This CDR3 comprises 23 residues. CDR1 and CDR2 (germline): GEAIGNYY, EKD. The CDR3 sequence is CACDTASGLGDTRSSWDTRQMFF. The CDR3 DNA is TGTGCCTGTGACACCGCTTCGGGACTGGGGGATACGCGGAGCTCCTGGGACACCCGACAGATGTTTTTC.

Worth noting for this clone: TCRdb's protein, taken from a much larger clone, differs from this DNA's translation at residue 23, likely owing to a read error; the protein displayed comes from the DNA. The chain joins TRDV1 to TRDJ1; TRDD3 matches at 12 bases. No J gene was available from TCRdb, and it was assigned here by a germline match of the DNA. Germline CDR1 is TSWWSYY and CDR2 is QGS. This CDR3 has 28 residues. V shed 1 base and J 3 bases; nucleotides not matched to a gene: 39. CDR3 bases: TGTGCTCTTGGGGAACCCTCGACTACTACTTCCGTCAATCATACTGGGGGATACCCTCTTTGGGGCGCCGATAAACTCATCTTT. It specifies CALGEPSTTTSVNHTGGYPLWGADKLIF.

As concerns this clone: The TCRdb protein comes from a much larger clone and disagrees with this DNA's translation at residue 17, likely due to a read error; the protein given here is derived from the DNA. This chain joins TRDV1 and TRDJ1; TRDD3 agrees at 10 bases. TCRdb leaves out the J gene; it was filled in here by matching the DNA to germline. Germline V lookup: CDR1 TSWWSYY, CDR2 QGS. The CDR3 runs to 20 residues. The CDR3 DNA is TGTGCTCTTGGGGAACTTCCTACGGGGGACTGGGGGATCCTTACCGATGAACTCATCTTT. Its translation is CALGELPTGDWGILTDELIF.

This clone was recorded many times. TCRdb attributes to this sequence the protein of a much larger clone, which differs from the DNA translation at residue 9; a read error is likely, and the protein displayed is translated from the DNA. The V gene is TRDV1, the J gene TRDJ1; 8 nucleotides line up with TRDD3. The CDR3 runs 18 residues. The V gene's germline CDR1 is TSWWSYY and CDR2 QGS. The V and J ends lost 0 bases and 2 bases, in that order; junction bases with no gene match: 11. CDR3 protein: CALGELSVIGDTTDKLIF. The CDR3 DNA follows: TGTGCTCTTGGGGAACTTTCAGTCATAGGGGATACAACCGATAAACTCATCTTT.

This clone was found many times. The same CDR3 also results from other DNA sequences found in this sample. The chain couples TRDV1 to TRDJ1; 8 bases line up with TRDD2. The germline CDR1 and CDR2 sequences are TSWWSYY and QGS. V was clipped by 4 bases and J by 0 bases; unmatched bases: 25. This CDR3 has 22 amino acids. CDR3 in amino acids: CALGVWGLPKIWHSDNTDKLIF. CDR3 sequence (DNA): TGTGCTCTTGGGGTTTGGGGCCTTCCTAAGATATGGCACAGCGACAACACCGATAAACTCATCTTT.

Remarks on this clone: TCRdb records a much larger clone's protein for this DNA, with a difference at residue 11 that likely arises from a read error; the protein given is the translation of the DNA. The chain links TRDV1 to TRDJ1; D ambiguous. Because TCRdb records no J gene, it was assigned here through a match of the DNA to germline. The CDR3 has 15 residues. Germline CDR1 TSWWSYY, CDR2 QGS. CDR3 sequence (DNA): TGTGCTCTTGGGGAACTGAGGGCCTTGACCGGTAAACTCATCTTT. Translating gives CALGELRALTGKLIF.

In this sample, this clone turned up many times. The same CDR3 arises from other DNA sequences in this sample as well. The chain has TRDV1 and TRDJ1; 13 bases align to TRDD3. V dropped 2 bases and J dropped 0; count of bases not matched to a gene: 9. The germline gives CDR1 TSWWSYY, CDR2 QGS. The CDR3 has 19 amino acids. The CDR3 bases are TGTGCTCTTGGGGAATCTTCCTACTGGGGGATACGGTACACCGATAAACTCATCTTT. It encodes CALGESSYWGIRYTDKLIF.

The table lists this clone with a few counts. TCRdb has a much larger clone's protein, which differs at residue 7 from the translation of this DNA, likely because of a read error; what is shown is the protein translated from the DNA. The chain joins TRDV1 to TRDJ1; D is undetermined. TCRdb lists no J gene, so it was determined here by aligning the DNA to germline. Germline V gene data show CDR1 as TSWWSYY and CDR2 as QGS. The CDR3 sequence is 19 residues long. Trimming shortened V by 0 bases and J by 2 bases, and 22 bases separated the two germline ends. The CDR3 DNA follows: TGTGCTCTTGGGGAACTAGTGTCGTCCCGGTCCTTTATTACCGATAAACTCATCTTT. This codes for CALGELVSSRSFITDKLIF.

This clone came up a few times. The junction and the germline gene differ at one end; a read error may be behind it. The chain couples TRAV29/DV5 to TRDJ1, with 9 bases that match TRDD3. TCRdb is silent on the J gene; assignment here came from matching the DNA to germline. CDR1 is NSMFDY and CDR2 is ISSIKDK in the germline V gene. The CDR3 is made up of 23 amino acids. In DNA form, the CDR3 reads TGTGCAACAAGGAATATTCGGTCCTACGGACACTTGGGGGATAAGGGTTGCACCGATAAACTCATCTTT. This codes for CATRNIRSYGHLGDKGCTDKLIF.

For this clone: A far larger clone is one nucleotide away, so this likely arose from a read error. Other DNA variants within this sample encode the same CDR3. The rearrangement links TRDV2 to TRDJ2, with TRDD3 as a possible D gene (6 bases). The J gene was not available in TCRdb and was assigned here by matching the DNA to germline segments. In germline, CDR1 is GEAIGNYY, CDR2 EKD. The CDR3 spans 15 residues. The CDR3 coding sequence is TGTGCCTGTGACACCGGAGGGATAACTTCAGCGCAACTCTTCTTT. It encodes CACDTGGITSAQLFF.

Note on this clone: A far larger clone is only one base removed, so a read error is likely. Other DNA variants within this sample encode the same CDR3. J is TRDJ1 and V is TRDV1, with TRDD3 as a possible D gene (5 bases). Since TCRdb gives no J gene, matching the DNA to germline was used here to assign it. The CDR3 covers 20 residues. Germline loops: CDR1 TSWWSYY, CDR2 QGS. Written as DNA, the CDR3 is TGTGCCCTTGGGGAACGGGGCGATAGCCCTCGCCGACGTTTCACCGATAAACTCATCTTT. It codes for CALGERGDSPRRRFTDKLIF.

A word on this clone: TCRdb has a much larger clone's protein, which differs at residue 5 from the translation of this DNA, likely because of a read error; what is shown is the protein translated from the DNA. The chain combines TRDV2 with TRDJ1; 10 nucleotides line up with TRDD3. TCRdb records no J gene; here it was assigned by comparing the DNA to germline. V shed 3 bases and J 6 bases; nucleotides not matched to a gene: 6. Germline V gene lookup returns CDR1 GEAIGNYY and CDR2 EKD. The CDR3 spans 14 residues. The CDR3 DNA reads TGTGCCTGTGACGCCCCGACTGGGGGATATAAACTCATCTTT. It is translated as CACDAPTGGYKLIF.

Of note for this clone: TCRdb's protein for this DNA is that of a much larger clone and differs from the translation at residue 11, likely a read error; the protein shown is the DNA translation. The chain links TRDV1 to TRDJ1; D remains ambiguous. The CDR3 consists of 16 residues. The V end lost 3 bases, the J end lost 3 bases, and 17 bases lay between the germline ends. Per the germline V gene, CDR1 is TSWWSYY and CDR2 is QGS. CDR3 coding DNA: TGTGCTCTTGGGGAGGGGCTCGATCCGTACCCCGATAAACTCATCTTT. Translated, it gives CALGEGLDPYPDKLIF.

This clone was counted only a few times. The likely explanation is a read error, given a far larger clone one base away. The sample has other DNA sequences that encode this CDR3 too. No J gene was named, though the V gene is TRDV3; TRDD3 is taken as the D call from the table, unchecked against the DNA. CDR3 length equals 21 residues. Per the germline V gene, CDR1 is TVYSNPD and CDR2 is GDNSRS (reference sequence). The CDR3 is CALPKSPFYHWGRTNRDKLIF. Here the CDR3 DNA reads TGTGCCTTGCCCAAGTCCCCGTTCTACCACTGGGGGAGGACTAATCGCGATAAACTCATCTTC.

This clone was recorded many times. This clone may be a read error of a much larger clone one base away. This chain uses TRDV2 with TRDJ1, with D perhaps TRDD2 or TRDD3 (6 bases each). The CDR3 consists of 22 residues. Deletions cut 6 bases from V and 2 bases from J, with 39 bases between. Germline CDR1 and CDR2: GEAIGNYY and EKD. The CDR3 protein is CACWHPTSSRSTEGYFTDKLIF. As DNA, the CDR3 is TGTGCCTGTTGGCATCCTACGTCTTCTAGGTCTACTGAGGGATATTTTACCGATAAACTCATCTTT.

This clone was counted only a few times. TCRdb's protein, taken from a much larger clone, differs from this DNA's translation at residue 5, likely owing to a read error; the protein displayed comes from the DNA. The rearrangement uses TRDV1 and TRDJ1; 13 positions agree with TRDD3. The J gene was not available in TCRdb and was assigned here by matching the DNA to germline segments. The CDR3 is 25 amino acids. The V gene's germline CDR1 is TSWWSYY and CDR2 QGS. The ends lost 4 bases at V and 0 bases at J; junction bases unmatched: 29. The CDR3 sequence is CALGGLSLPLYWGIREPLYTDKLIF. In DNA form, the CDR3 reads TGTGCTCTTGGGGGACTTTCCCTCCCCCTTTACTGGGGGATACGTGAACCGTTGTACACCGATAAACTCATCTTT.

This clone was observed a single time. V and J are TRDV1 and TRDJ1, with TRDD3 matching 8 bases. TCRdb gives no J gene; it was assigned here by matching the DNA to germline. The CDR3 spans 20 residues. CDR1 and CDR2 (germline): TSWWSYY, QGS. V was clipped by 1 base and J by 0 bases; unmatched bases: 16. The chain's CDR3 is CALGERVRPKGGGYTDKLIF. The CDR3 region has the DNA TGTGCTCTTGGGGAACGGGTTAGGCCGAAGGGTGGGGGATACACCGATAAACTCATCTTT.

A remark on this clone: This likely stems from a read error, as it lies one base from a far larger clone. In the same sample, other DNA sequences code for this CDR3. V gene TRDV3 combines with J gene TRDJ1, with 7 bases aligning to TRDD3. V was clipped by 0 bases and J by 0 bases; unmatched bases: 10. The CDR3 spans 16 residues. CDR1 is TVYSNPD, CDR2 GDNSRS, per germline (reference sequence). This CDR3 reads CAFSYWGALYTDKLIF. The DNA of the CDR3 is TGTGCCTTTAGTTACTGGGGTGCCCTGTACACCGATAAACTCATCTTT.

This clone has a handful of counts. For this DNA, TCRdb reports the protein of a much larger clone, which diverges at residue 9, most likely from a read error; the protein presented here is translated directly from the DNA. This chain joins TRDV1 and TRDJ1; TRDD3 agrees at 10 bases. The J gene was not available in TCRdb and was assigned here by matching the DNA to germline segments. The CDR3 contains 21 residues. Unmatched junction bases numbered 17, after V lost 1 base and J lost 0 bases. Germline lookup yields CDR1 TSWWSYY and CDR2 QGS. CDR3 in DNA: TGTGCTCTTGGGGAACAATCCGGGCACTGGGGGATCTCCTCTGACACCGATAAACTCATCTTT. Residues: CALGEQSGHWGISSDTDKLIF.

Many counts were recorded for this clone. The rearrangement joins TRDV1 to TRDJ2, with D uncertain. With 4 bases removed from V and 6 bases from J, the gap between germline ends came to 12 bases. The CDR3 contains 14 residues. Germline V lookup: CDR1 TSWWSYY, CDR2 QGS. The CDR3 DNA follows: TGTGCTCTTGGGGCCAACGGTAGGGCAGCACAACTCTTCTTT. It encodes CALGANGRAAQLFF.

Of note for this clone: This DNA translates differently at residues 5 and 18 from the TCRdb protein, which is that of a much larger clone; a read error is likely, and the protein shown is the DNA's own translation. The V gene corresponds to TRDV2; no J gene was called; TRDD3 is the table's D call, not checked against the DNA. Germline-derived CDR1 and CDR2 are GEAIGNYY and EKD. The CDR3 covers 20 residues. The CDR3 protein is CACDALTGGYPDRMTDKPIF. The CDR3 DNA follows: TGTGCCTGTGACGCCCTTACTGGGGGATACCCCGACAGAATGACCGATAAACCCATCTTT.

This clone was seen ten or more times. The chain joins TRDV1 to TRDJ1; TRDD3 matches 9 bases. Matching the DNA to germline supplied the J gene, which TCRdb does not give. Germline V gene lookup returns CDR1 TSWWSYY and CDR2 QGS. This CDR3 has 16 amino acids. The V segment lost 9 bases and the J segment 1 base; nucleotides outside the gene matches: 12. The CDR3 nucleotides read TGTGCTCTGGGCCGGGGATACGCAGGTCCCACCGATAAACTCATCTTT. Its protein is CALGRGYAGPTDKLIF.

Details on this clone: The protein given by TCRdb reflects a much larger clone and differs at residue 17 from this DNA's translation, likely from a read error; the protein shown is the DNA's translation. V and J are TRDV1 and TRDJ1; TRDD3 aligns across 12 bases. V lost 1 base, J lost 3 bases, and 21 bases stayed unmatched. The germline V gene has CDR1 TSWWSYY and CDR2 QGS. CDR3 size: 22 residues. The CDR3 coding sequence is TGTGCTCTTGGGGAACCGCCTTTCCTGTACTGGGGGATACAAGGGTACGCCGATAAACTCATCTTT. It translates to CALGEPPFLYWGIQGYADKLIF.

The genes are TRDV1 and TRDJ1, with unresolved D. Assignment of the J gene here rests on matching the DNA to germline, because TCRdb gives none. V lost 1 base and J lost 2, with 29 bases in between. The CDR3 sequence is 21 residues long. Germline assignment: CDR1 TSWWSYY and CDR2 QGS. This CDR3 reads CALGEPAPSEEKDSRTDKLIF. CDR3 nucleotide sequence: TGTGCTCTTGGGGAACCCGCACCATCGGAGGAAAAGGATTCAAGGACCGATAAACTCATCTTT.

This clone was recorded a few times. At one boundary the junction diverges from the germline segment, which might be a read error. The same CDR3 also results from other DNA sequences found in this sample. CDR3 nucleotides: TGCGCCTGTGACACCGCTGGGGGCCGCTCCTGGGACACCCGACAGATGTTTTTC. Its translation: CACDTAGGRSWDTRQMFF. The rearrangement joins TRDV2 to TRDJ3; TRDD3 matches at 7 bases. TCRdb carries no J gene annotation; the J gene was assigned here by matching the DNA with germline. Germline V lookup: CDR1 GEAIGNYY, CDR2 EKD. There are 18 residues in the CDR3.

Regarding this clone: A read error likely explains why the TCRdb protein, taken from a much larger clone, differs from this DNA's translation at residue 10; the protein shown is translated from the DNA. The CDR3 loop is CACDTECTGEYNGGYTDKLIF. The CDR3 DNA follows: TGTGCCTGTGACACCGAATGCACTGGGGAATACAACGGAGGGTACACCGATAAACTCATCTTT. The chain employs TRDV2 and TRDJ1, with TRDD3 matching 7 bases. The V segment lost 0 bases and the J segment 0 bases; nucleotides outside the gene matches: 21. The germline CDR1 and CDR2 sequences are GEAIGNYY and EKD. The CDR3 totals 21 residues.